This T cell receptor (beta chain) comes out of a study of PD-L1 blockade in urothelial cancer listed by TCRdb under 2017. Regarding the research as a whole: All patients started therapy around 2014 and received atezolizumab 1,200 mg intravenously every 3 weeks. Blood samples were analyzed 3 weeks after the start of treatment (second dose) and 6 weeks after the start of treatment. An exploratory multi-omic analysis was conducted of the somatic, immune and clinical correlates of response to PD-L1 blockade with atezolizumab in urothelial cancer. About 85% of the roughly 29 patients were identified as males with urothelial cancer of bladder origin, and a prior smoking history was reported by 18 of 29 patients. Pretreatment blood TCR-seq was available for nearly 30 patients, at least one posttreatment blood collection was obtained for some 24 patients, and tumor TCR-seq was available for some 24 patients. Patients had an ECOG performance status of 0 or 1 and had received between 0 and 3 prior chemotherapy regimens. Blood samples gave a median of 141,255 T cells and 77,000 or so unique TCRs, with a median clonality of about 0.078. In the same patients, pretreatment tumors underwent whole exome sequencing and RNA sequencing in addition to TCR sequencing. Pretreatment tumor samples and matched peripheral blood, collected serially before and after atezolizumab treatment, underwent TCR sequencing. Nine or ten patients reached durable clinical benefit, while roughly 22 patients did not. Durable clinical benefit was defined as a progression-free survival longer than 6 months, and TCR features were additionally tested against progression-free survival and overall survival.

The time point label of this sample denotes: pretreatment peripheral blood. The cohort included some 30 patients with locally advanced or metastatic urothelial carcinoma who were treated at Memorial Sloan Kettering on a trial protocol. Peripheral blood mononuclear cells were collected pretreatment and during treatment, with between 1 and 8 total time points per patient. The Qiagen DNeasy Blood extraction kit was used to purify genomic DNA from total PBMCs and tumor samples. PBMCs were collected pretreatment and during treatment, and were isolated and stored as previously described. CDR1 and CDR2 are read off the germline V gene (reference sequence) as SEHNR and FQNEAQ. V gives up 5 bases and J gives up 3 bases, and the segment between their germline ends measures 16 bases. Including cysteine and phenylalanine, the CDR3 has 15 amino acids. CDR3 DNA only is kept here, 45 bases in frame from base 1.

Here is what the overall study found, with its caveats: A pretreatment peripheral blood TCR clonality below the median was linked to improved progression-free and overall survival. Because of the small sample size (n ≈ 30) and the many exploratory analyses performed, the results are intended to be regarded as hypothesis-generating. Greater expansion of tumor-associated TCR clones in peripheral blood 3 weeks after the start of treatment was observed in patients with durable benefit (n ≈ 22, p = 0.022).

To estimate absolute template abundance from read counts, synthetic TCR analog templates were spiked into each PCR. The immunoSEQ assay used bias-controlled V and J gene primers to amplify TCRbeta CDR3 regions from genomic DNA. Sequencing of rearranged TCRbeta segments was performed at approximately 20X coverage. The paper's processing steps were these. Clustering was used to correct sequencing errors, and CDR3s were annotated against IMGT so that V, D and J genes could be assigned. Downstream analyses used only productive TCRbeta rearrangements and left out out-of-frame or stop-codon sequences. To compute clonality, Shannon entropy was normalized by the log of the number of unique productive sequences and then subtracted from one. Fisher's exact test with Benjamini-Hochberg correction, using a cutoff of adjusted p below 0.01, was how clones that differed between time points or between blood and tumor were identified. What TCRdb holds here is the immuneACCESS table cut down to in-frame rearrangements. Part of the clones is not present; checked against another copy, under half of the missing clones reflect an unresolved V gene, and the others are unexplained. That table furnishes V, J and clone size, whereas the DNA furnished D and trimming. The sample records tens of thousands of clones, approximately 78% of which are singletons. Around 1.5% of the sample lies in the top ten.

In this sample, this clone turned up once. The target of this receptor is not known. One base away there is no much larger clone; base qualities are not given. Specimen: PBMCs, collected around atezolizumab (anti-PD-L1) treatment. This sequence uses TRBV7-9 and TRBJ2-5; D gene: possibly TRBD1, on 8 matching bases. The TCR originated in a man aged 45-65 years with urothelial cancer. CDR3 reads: CASSTTGGVEETQYF. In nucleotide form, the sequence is TGTGCCAGCAGCACAACAGGGGGGGTAGAAGAGACCCAGTACTTC.